This entry describes one TCR beta chain. The entry originates in a study of blood T cell repertoires in COVID-19. Study at large: T cells, B-cell-depleted T cells, or PBMCs supplied cDNA or gDNA.

Germline lookup yields CDR1 LGHNA and CDR2 YNFKEQ. The length of the CDR3 is 15 residues. The V gene lost 0 bases and the J gene lost 6 bases, with 12 bases spanning the gap. The assay was immunoSEQ multiplex PCR, and TCRdb's table has in-frame clones only and misses some. The data show about 160,000 clones, around 90% seen once. This chain connects TRBV4-2 to TRBJ1-5; no reliable D call. The origin of this receptor is a woman aged 60-75 years who had recovered from COVID-19. Material for sequencing was peripheral blood. DNA of the CDR3: TGTGCCAGCAGCCAAGATACCGGGGTCGGTCAGCCCCAGCATTTT. Translation: CASSQDTGVGQPQHF.